A selection of T cell receptor beta chains follows, all from one sample in a study of cytomegalovirus exposure and HLA in healthy donors. Repertoires were generated with immunoSEQ multiplex PCR, while TCRdb's copy carries only in-frame clones and drops some. Among around 130,000 clones listed, roughly 83% were seen once. What was sequenced was PBMCs. The source of these receptors is a man aged 18 to 29 in good health and CMV-seronegative. CDR3s include the opening cysteine and the closing phenylalanine or tryptophan. A D gene is named only where the DNA matches it firmly. A row's size may be missing; if present it is once, few, many or a size class.

NA	TRBV7-9	NA	TRBJ2-1	CASSRPRGSYNEQFF	TGTGCCAGCAGCCGGCCCCGGGGATCCTACAATGAGCAGTTCTTC
NA	TRBV2	TRBD2	TRBJ2-4	CASKFLGTSGSKNIQYF	TGTGCCAGCAAATTTCTAGGGACTAGCGGGAGTAAAAACATTCAGTACTTC
NA	TRBV10-3	NA	TRBJ2-1	CASRGGSGGRNEQFF	TGTGCCTCAAGGGGGGGGTCGGGAGGTAGGAATGAGCAGTTCTTC
NA	TRBV7-8	NA	TRBJ2-7	CASSLMTSVRDEQYF	TGTGCCAGCAGCTTAATGACTAGTGTGCGGGACGAGCAGTACTTC
few	TRBV6-5	TRBD1	TRBJ1-4	CASRRTGVGNEKLFF	TGTGCCAGCAGACGTACAGGGGTAGGGAATGAAAAACTGTTTTTT
NA	TRBV7-9	TRBD1	TRBJ2-7	CASSWTGNYEQYF	TGTGCCAGCAGCTGGACAGGGAACTACGAGCAGTACTTC
NA	TRBV15	NA	TRBJ2-1	CATSRSPADYDEQFF	TGTGCCACCAGCAGATCTCCGGCGGATTACGATGAGCAGTTCTTC
NA	TRBV27	TRBD1	TRBJ1-4	CASSSRQGNRNEKLFF	TGTGCCAGCAGTTCGCGACAGGGGAATCGTAATGAAAAACTGTTTTTT
NA	TRBV5-8	NA	TRBJ2-7	CASSFRSEQYF	TGTGCCAGCAGCTTCCGGTCCGAGCAGTACTTC
NA	TRBV14	NA	TRBJ1-1	CASSQVGGGTEAFF	TGTGCCAGCAGCCAAGTGGGGGGGGGCACTGAAGCTTTCTTT
NA	TRBV6-5	NA	TRBJ1-5	CASRRTGDSNQPQHF	TGTGCCAGCAGACGCACCGGGGATAGCAATCAGCCCCAGCATTTT
NA	TRBV27	NA	TRBJ1-5	CASSLGGANQPQHF	TGTGCCAGCAGTTTAGGGGGGGCCAATCAGCCCCAGCATTTT
NA	TRBV5-1	TRBD1	TRBJ2-5	CASSSQTGNQETQYF	TGCGCCAGCAGCTCCCAGACAGGGAACCAAGAGACCCAGTACTTC
NA	TRBV19	NA	TRBJ2-4	CASSQGDNVYKNIQYF	TGTGCCAGTAGCCAAGGGGACAACGTCTACAAAAACATTCAGTACTTC
NA	TRBV19	NA	TRBJ2-6	CASSMGTGQISGANVLTF	TGTGCCAGTAGTATGGGAACAGGGCAGATCTCTGGGGCCAACGTCCTGACTTTC
NA	TRBV28	NA	TRBJ2-4	CASSGGIAKNIQYF	TGTGCCAGCAGTGGGGGGATCGCCAAAAACATTCAGTACTTC
NA	TRBV7-9	NA	TRBJ2-1	CASSLVSGSYNEQFF	TGTGCCAGCAGCTTAGTCAGCGGGTCTTACAATGAGCAGTTCTTC
NA	TRBV27	TRBD1	TRBJ2-7	CASKTGGQYEQYF	TGTGCCAGCAAGACAGGGGGCCAATACGAGCAGTACTTC
NA	TRBV28	TRBD1	TRBJ1-2	CASSSQWAGGRRSNYGYTF	TGTGCCAGCAGTTCCCAATGGGCAGGGGGCAGAAGGTCGAACTATGGCTACACCTTC
NA	TRBV11-2	TRBD1	TRBJ2-3	CASSLRTGARTDTQYF	TGTGCCAGCAGCTTAAGGACAGGGGCGAGGACAGATACGCAGTATTTT
NA	TRBV2	TRBD1	TRBJ1-2	CASQGQGVNYGYTF	TGTGCCAGCCAGGGACAGGGTGTTAACTATGGCTACACCTTC
few	TRBV6-5	TRBD1	TRBJ2-3	CASSYSGQVSDTQYF	TGTGCCAGCAGTTACTCGGGACAGGTTTCAGATACGCAGTATTTT
NA	TRBV9	TRBD2	TRBJ2-1	CASRPGTSVYNEQFF	TGTGCCAGCAGGCCTGGGACTAGCGTATACAATGAGCAGTTCTTC
once	TRBV18	NA	TRBJ2-1	CASSPPRGTPLDNEQFF	TGTGCCAGCTCACCACCTCGTGGGACTCCCCTTGACAATGAGCAGTTCTTC
NA	TRBV4-2	TRBD2	TRBJ2-7	CASSQEPAGDEQYF	TGTGCCAGCAGCCAAGAGCCGGCGGGGGACGAGCAGTACTTC
once	TRBV5-1	NA	TRBJ2-4	CASSLGQGASTSGNIQYF	TGCGCCAGCAGCTTGGGTCAGGGGGCGTCGACTAGCGGAAACATTCAGTACTTC
once	TRBV7-6	TRBD2	TRBJ2-2	CASSRGPLAGDTGELFF	TGTGCCAGCAGCCGGGGCCCTCTAGCGGGAGACACCGGGGAGCTGTTTTTT
NA	TRBV19	TRBD2	TRBJ2-7	CASSIGLAGGPYEQYF	TGTGCCAGTAGTATAGGACTAGCGGGAGGGCCCTACGAGCAGTACTTC
NA	TRBV5-4	TRBD2	TRBJ2-3	CASTPTSATSTDTQYF	TGTGCCAGCACCCCAACTAGCGCCACTAGCACAGATACGCAGTATTTT